The clone carrying this T cell receptor (beta chain) was seen many times. Its antigen is as yet unknown. The library protocol tagged individual cDNA molecules with unique molecular identifiers. From the 5' RACE reads, TCRdb called clonotypes with MiXCR, one entry per CDR3 protein. The table records 20,000 to 25,000 distinct CDR3 sequences, 5.5% of them present only once. This sample is part of a study of early T cells in non-severe SARS-CoV-2 infection. On the study more broadly: Sequencing of unsorted whole blood was done on bulk RNA, leaving chains unpaired. Study outcomes and limitations: Anti-spike CD8 specificities were favored by VDJdb matching, whose results missed private and CD4 specificities.

The germline V gene encodes CDR1 MNHNS and CDR2 SASEGT. V lost 1 base and J 4 bases, leaving 9 bases between the germline ends. The CDR3 is made up of 14 amino acids. The TCR originated in an adult who was a healthcare worker with PCR-confirmed SARS-CoV-2 infection or an uninfected control (not recorded which). The material sequenced was whole blood. The rearrangement links TRBV6-1 to TRBJ2-3, with D unclear. CDR3 sequence: CASSEGLSADTQYF. CDR3 nucleotide sequence: TGTGCCAGCAGTGAAGGCCTGAGCGCAGATACGCAGTATTTT.